The sample holds a few counts of the clone carrying this TCR beta chain. These data come from a study of patients and donors after allogeneic stem cell transplantation. TCRdb reanalysed the RT-PCR reads using MiXCR and keeps one entry per CDR3 protein. The table records about 960,000 distinct CDR3 sequences, roughly 18% of them present only once. This clonotype was obtained from a human donor who was either an allogeneic HSCT recipient or a stem cell or donor lymphocyte infusion donor (not recorded which). It is not recorded whose cells these are; they may come from a transplant donor. What was sequenced was blood, either unsorted or a sorted T cell fraction (not recorded which).

The CDR3 reads CASRVSGVEEQYF. The CDR3, as DNA: TGTGCCAGCAGGGTTAGCGGGGTGGAAGAGCAGTACTTC. This chain uses TRBV12-3 or TRBV12-4 with TRBJ2-7; 8 nucleotides align to TRBD2. The CDR3 loop spans 13 amino acids. V shed 6 bases, J shed 7 bases, and the junction held 8 bases outside the gene matches.